Following are 27 T cell receptor beta chains from one sample sequenced in a study of blood T cells in healthy people across ages. The use of a sample-barcoded 5' primer and a J-beta primer mix characterized a second PCR of 7 to 11 cycles. From the 5' RACE reads, TCRdb called clonotypes with MiXCR, one entry per CDR3 protein. Of 1.5 million to 2 million distinct CDR3 sequences detected, approximately 28% appear once; the ten largest clones hold 7% to 9%. What was sequenced was blood. Source of these receptors: a young woman in good health.

The rearrangement links TRBV2 to TRBJ2-2; 8 nucleotides match TRBD1. J lost 3 bases, V lost 6 bases, and 6 bases had no gene match. Germline V gene sequence: CDR1 SNHLY, CDR2 FYNNEI. CDR3 length: 15 residues. CDR3 bases: TGTGCCAGCAGGACCGGGACAGGTTACACCGGGGAGCTGTTTTTT. As protein: CASRTGTGYTGELFF.

This clonotype was picked up a small number of times. The chain is built from TRBV18 and TRBJ2-2, with D perhaps TRBD2 (6 bases). Trimming shortened V by 5 bases and J by 0 bases, and 13 bases separated the two germline ends. The CDR3 has 16 residues. CDR1 is KGHSH, CDR2 LQKENI, per germline. CDR3: CASSSTGLTNTGELFF. The CDR3 bases are TGTGCCAGCTCATCGACGGGACTTACGAACACCGGGGAGCTGTTTTTT.

This clonotype has only a few counts. The chain employs TRBV5-1 and TRBJ2-1; 12 nucleotides align to TRBD2. The V segment lost 5 bases and the J segment 10 bases; nucleotides outside the gene matches: 7. The CDR3 length is 14 residues. Germline V gives CDR1 SGHRS, CDR2 YFSETQ. The CDR3 DNA reads as TGCGCCAGCAGACCTAGCGGGGGGGCTGGGGAGCAGTTCTTC. Translation: CASRPSGGAGEQFF.

In its sample, this clonotype was seen many times. The chain carries TRBV20-1 and TRBJ2-7, with D maybe TRBD2 (5 bases). Trimming removed 1 base at V and 9 bases at J, with 19 bases between. The germline V gene has CDR1 DFQATT and CDR2 SNEGSKA (reference sequence). This CDR3 contains 14 residues. CDR3 DNA sequence: TGCAGTGCTAGAGGACTATATCTCCCCTCGGGGCAGTACTTC. Its translation is CSARGLYLPSGQYF.

This clonotype came up a few times. This sequence joins TRBV20-1 and TRBJ2-1; TRBD2 matches at 12 bases. The CDR3 spans 16 residues. Losses at the gene ends were 5 bases for V and 6 bases for J; bases not matched to a gene: 11. The germline V gene has CDR1 DFQATT and CDR2 SNEGSKA (reference sequence). CDR3 sequence: CSAGAQLLAGGNEQFF. CDR3 in DNA: TGCAGTGCTGGGGCTCAATTACTAGCGGGAGGCAATGAGCAGTTCTTC.

This clonotype was seen a handful of times. The chain carries TRBV27 and TRBJ2-6, with 7 positions matching TRBD2. Trimming cost V 5 bases and J 2 bases; bases outside gene matches: 18. The CDR3 covers 20 residues. The germline gives CDR1 MNHEY, CDR2 SMNVEV (reference sequence). CDR3 in DNA: TGTGCCAGCAGTCCACTGTCCCTAGCGGACCGACACCCTGGGGCCAACGTCCTGACTTTC. As protein: CASSPLSLADRHPGANVLTF.

The genes are TRBV4-3 and TRBJ2-5; TRBD2 matches at 14 bases. The germline CDR1 and CDR2 sequences are LGHNA and YSLEER. The CDR3 sequence is 18 residues long. V trimming: 0 bases; J trimming: 5 bases; junction bases outside the gene matches: 8. CDR3 residues: CASSQDGLGTSGSETQYF. CDR3 in DNA: TGCGCCAGCAGCCAAGACGGTTTAGGGACTAGCGGGAGTGAGACCCAGTACTTC.

J is TRBJ2-7 and V is TRBV7-2; TRBD1 matches 9 bases. In germline, CDR1 is SGHTA, CDR2 FQGNSA. The CDR3 is made up of 15 amino acids. Trimming cost V 5 bases and J 3 bases; bases outside gene matches: 8. CDR3 DNA: TGTGCCAGCAGCCCCCGGACAGGGGACGTCTACGAGCAGTACTTC. Protein product: CASSPRTGDVYEQYF.

This clonotype was observed many times. The V gene is TRBV14, the J gene TRBJ2-1; a weak D match, TRBD1 (5 bases). The germline V and J ends were trimmed by 0 bases and 1 base, with 10 bases remaining between them. This CDR3 comprises 16 residues. Germline loops: CDR1 SGHDN, CDR2 FVKESK. In DNA, the CDR3 is TGTGCCAGCAGCCAAGACCCGACAGATTCCTACAATGAGCAGTTCTTC. The encoded protein is CASSQDPTDSYNEQFF.

The sample holds a few counts of this clonotype. The DNA of the CDR3 is TGTGCCAGCAGCTCCGCGTGGAGGGGTGACGAGCAGTACTTC. Amino acid sequence: CASSSAWRGDEQYF. The chain carries TRBV7-2 and TRBJ2-7; D might be TRBD2 (6 bases). CDR3 length equals 14 residues. The V gene lost 4 bases and the J gene lost 5 bases, with 15 bases spanning the gap. Looked up from germline, CDR1 is SGHTA and CDR2 is FQGNSA.

This clonotype turned up a few times. The V and J genes are TRBV2 and TRBJ2-2, with 11 nucleotides matching TRBD2. CDR1 and CDR2 from the germline V gene are SNHLY and FYNNEI. The ends lost 8 bases at V and 4 bases at J; junction bases unmatched: 6. This CDR3 spans 15 amino acids. CDR3 in DNA: TGTGCCAGCCGATTGCTAGCGGGAGGCACCGGGGAGCTGTTTTTT. Encoded protein: CASRLLAGGTGELFF. The full variable domain, completed using reference TRBV2 and TRBJ2-2, is EPEVTQTPSHQVTQMGQEVILRCVPISNHLYFYWYRQILGQKVEFLVSFYNNEISEKSEIFDDQFSVERPDGSNFTLKIRSTKLEDSAMYFCASRLLAGGTGELFFGEGSRLTVL.

This clonotype was detected only a few times. This chain uses TRBV15 with TRBJ2-2, with D hard to call. The CDR3 contains 15 residues. Trimming took 0 bases from V and 2 from J, leaving 7 bases between them. Germline values: CDR1 LNHNV, CDR2 YYDKDF (reference sequence). The CDR3 DNA is TGTGCCACCAGCAGAGATCCGTTTAACACCGGGGAGCTGTTTTTT. Translating it yields CATSRDPFNTGELFF.

The sample holds a few counts of this clonotype. The genes are TRBV4-3 and TRBJ2-3; TRBD1 aligns across 9 bases. From germline, CDR1 is LGHNA and CDR2 YSLEER. Trimming cost V 3 bases and J 7 bases; bases outside gene matches: 14. The CDR3 consists of 17 residues. Here the CDR3 reads CASSQAATGGLKYTQYF. The CDR3 region has the DNA TGCGCCAGCAGCCAGGCCGCGACAGGGGGGCTAAAGTATACGCAGTATTTT.

This clonotype was seen more than once but under ten times. V gene TRBV20-1 combines with J gene TRBJ2-4; D gene unclear. The J call is doubtful: the DNA matches TRBJ2-7 better. The CDR3 length is 14 residues. Germline V CDR1 and CDR2: DFQATT, SNEGSKA (reference sequence). The CDR3 region has the DNA TGCAGTGCTAGGCGCGAACTGCTTCCCTACGAGCAGTACTTC. It encodes CSARRELLPYEQYF.

V usage is TRBV29-1 and J usage is TRBJ2-1; 7 nucleotides agree with TRBD2. Germline V CDR1 and CDR2: SQVTM, ANQGSEA. V lost 8 bases, J lost 0 bases, and 4 bases stayed unmatched. The CDR3 is made up of 13 amino acids. The CDR3 loop is CSFGGDSYNEQFF. The DNA for the CDR3 is TGCAGCTTTGGGGGGGACTCCTACAATGAGCAGTTCTTC.

This chain uses TRBV28 with TRBJ1-2; a weak D match, TRBD1 (5 bases). From germline, CDR1 is MDHEN and CDR2 SYDVKM. The length of the CDR3 is 12 residues. V lost 8 bases and J 2 bases, leaving 9 bases between the germline ends. CDR3 coding DNA: TGTGCCAGCGCCGCAGGGAACTATGGCTACACCTTC. It is translated as CASAAGNYGYTF.

The chain links TRBV28 to TRBJ2-2, with D unresolved. The CDR3 runs 14 residues. Germline V gene data show CDR1 as MDHEN and CDR2 as SYDVKM. Between the trimmed V and J ends, which lost 7 bases and 10 bases, there was a span of 19 bases. The CDR3 is CASKTSLTSSELFF. CDR3 DNA: TGTGCCAGCAAAACCTCTTTAACTTCTTCGGAGCTGTTTTTT. The full variable domain, in which reference TRBV28 and TRBJ2-2 provide the parts outside the CDR3, is DVKVTQSSRYLVKRTGEKVFLECVQDMDHENMFWYRQDPGLGLRLIYFSYDVKMKEKGDIPEGYSVSREKKERFSLILESASTNQTSMYLCASKTSLTSSELFFGEGSRLTVL.

The rearrangement joins TRBV6-2 or TRBV6-3 to TRBJ1-1, with 8 bases that match TRBD1. Trimming cost V 4 bases and J 5 bases; bases outside gene matches: 6. From germline, CDR1 is MNHEY and CDR2 SVGEGT. This CDR3 is built from 14 residues. CDR3 loop: CASSSTDRGTEAFF. For the CDR3, the DNA is TGTGCCAGCAGTTCCACCGACAGGGGAACTGAAGCTTTCTTT.

The genes are TRBV4-1 and TRBJ1-5, with a tentative D call TRBD1 (5 bases). V lost 1 base and J lost 3, with 13 bases in between. CDR3 length equals 16 residues. Germline V CDR1 and CDR2: MGHRA, YSYEKL. CDR3: CASSQVGRGNNQPQHF. The CDR3 DNA is TGCGCCAGCAGCCAAGTGGGGCGAGGAAACAATCAGCCCCAGCATTTT.

On this clonotype: This could be a read error, since a much larger clone is one nucleotide away. V usage is TRBV12-3 or TRBV12-4 and J usage is TRBJ2-5; 10 bases align to TRBD2. CDR3 length: 12 amino acids. CDR3 coding DNA: TGTGACAGCAGAGCGGGAGGGCGAGGGCAGTACTTC. This codes for CDSRAGGRGQYF.

This clonotype appeared a few times. CDR3 protein: CASSTPGQLVYEQYF. CDR3 nucleotides: TGTGCCAGTAGTACACCGGGACAGTTGGTTTACGAGCAGTACTTC. The chain has TRBV19 and TRBJ2-7, with TRBD1 matching 7 bases. J gave up 4 bases and V 4 bases, and 10 bases lay outside the gene matches. CDR1 LNHDA and CDR2 SQIVND come from the germline V gene (reference sequence). The CDR3 sequence is 15 residues long.

As to this clonotype: At one boundary the junction diverges from the germline segment, which might be a read error. The chain is built from TRBV2 and TRBJ2-3; D is undetermined. This CDR3 is 14 amino acids long. CDR1 is SNHLY and CDR2 is FYNNEI in the germline V gene. The CDR3 sequence: CANSPDRRTDTQYF. For the CDR3, the DNA is TGTGCCAACAGTCCCGACCGACGCACGGATACGCAGTATTTT.

This clonotype was seen a few times. J is TRBJ2-1 and V is TRBV11-2, with TRBD2 matching 8 bases. Germline CDR1 is SGHAT and CDR2 is FQNNGV. The V segment lost 2 bases and the J segment 1 base; nucleotides outside the gene matches: 13. CDR3 length: 19 residues. CDR3 coding DNA: TGTGCCAGCAGCTTATCAGGGGCTAGCGGCGGGGGGTCCTACAATGAGCAGTTCTTC. Translated: CASSLSGASGGGSYNEQFF.

Ten or more counts support this clonotype. V and J are TRBV4-2 and TRBJ2-6, with a weak D call TRBD1 (6 bases). V lost 1 base and J lost 2, with 6 bases in between. This CDR3 is built from 15 residues. Germline CDR1 and CDR2: LGHNA and YNFKEQ. The CDR3 sequence is CASSQGGPGANVLTF. DNA of the CDR3: TGTGCCAGCAGCCAAGGGGGGCCTGGGGCCAACGTCCTGACTTTC.

In its sample, this clonotype was seen a few times. The rearrangement links TRBV28 to TRBJ2-1, with 11 nucleotides matching TRBD1. Unmatched junction bases numbered 22, after V lost 6 bases and J lost 12 bases. From germline, CDR1 is MDHEN and CDR2 SYDVKM. CDR3 length: 18 residues. The CDR3 protein is CASRPSGSGTGGPGRQFF. CDR3 sequence (DNA): TGTGCCAGCAGGCCAAGCGGCAGCGGGACAGGGGGACCGGGGCGGCAGTTCTTC.

About this clonotype: The junction does not match germline at one end; this may be a read error. The rearrangement links TRBV2 to TRBJ2-1, with D perhaps assigned TRBD1 or TRBD2 (5 bases each). The CDR3 has 16 amino acids. CDR1 and CDR2 (germline): SNHLY, FYNNEI. CDR3: CAGSGLAGLKGNEQFF. In DNA, the CDR3 is TGTGCCGGCAGTGGTTTGGCCGGACTCAAGGGGAATGAGCAGTTCTTC.

This clonotype was observed once. V and J are TRBV28 and TRBJ1-1; 7 positions agree with TRBD1. The CDR3 is 17 residues long. CDR1 is MDHEN, CDR2 SYDVKM, per germline. V dropped 5 bases and J dropped 1; count of bases not matched to a gene: 13. The CDR3 loop is CASSTRQGKLGNTEAFF. CDR3 nucleotides: TGTGCCAGCAGTACCCGACAGGGCAAATTGGGGAACACTGAAGCTTTCTTT. The full variable domain, rest sourced from reference TRBV28 and TRBJ1-1, is DVKVTQSSRYLVKRTGEKVFLECVQDMDHENMFWYRQDPGLGLRLIYFSYDVKMKEKGDIPEGYSVSREKKERFSLILESASTNQTSMYLCASSTRQGKLGNTEAFFGQGTRLTVV.